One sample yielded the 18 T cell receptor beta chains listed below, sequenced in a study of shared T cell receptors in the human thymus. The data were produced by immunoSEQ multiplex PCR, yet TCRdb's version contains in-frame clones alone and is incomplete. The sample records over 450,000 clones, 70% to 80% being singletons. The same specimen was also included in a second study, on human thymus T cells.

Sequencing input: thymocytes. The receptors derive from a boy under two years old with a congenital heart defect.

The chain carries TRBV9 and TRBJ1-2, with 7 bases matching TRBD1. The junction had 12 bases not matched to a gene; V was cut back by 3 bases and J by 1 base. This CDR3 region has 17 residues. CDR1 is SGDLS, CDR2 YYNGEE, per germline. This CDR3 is CASSGTQGGQFNYGYTF. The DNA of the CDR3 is TGTGCCAGCAGCGGGACTCAGGGGGGACAATTTAACTATGGCTACACCTTC.

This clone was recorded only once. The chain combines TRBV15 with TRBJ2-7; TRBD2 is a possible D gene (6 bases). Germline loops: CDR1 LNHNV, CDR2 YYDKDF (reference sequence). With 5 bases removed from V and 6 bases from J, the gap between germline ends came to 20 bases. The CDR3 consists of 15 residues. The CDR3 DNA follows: TGTGCCACCAGCGGCGACACCATTCGGGGGTCCGAGCAGTACTTC. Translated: CATSGDTIRGSEQYF.

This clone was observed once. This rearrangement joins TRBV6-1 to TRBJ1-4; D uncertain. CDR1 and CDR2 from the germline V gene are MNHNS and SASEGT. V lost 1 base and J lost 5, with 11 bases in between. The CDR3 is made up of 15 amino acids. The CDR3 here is CASSEGGPLNEKLFF. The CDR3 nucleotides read TGTGCCAGCAGTGAAGGTGGGCCTTTGAATGAAAAACTGTTTTTT.

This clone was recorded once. This chain's CDR3 is CASSQDIRPQGCYTSYEQYF. The CDR3 bases are TGTGCCAGCAGCCAAGATATCCGCCCGCAGGGTTGCTATACTTCCTACGAGCAGTACTTC. The genes are TRBV4-2 and TRBJ2-7; perhaps TRBD1 as D (5 bases). The CDR3 contains 20 residues. The V gene lost 0 bases and the J gene lost 1 base, with 25 bases spanning the gap. Germline assignment: CDR1 LGHNA and CDR2 YNFKEQ.

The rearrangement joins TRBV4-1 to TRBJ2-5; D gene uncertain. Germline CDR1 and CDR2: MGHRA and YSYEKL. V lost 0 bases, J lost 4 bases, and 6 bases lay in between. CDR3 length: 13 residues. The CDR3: CASSQDGPETQYF. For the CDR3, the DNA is TGCGCCAGCAGCCAAGATGGGCCAGAGACCCAGTACTTC.

DNA of the CDR3: TGTGCCTGGGGAACTCGCGGCCTAGCGGGAGGACAAAGCGGGGAGCTGTTTTTT. Translation: CAWGTRGLAGGQSGELFF. V is TRBV30 and J is TRBJ2-2; the match to TRBD2 covers 11 bases. The CDR3 runs 18 residues. Germline V gives CDR1 GTSNPN, CDR2 SVGIG (reference sequence). V shed 5 bases and J 7 bases; nucleotides not matched to a gene: 18.

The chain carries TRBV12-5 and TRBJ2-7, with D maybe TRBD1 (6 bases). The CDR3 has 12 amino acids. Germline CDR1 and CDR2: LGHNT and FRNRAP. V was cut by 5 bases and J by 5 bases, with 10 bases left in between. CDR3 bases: TGTGCTAGTGGTCTCCCAGGGGACGAGCAGTACTTC. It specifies CASGLPGDEQYF.

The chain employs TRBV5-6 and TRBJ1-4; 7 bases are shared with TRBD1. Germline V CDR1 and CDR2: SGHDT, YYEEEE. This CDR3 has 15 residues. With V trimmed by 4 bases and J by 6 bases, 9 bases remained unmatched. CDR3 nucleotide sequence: TGTGCCAGCAGCCATAGCCGGGACAGAGATGAAAAACTGTTTTTT. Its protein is CASSHSRDRDEKLFF.

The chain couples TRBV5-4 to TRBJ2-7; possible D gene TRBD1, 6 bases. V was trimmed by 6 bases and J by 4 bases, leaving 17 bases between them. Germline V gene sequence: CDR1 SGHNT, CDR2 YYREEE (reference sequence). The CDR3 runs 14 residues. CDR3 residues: CASTPKPGEYEQYF. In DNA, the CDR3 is TGTGCCAGCACCCCTAAGCCAGGGGAGTACGAGCAGTACTTC.

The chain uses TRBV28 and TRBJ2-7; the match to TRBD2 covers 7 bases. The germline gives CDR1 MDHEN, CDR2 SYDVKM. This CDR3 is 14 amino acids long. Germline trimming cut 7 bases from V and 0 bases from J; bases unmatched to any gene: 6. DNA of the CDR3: TGTGCCAGCAATAGACTAGCTAGCTCCTACGAGCAGTACTTC. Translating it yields CASNRLASSYEQYF.

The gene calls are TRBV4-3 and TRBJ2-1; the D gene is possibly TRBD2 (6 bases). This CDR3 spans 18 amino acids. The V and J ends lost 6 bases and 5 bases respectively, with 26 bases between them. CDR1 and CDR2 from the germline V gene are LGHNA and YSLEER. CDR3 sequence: CASSSDRGGQASNNEQFF. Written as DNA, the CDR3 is TGCGCCAGCAGTTCAGACCGCGGAGGGCAGGCCAGCAACAATGAGCAGTTCTTC.

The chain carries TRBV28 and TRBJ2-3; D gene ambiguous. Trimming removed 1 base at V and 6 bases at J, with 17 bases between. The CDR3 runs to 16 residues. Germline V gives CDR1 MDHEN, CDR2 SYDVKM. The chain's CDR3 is CASSLSPTNSCDTQYF. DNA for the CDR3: TGTGCCAGCAGTTTATCCCCGACAAATTCCTGTGATACGCAGTATTTT.

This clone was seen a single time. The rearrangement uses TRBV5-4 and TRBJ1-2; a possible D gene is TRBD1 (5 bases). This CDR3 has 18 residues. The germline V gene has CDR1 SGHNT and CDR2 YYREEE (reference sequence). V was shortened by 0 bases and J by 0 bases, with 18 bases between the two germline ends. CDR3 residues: CASSLAGAIRRANYGYTF. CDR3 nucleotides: TGTGCCAGCAGCTTGGCTGGGGCCATCCGACGAGCTAACTATGGCTACACCTTC.

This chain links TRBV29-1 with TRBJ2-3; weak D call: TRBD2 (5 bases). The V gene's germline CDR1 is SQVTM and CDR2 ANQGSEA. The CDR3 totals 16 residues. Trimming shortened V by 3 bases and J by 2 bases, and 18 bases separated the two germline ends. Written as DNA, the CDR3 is TGCAGCGTTGATCAAATGTGGAGGTCCTACACAGATACGCAGTATTTT. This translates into CSVDQMWRSYTDTQYF.

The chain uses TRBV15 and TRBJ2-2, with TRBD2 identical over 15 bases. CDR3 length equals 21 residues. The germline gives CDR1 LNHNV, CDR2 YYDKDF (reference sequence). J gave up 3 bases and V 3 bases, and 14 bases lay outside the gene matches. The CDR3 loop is CATSRALLGLAGGPDTGELFF. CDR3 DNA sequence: TGTGCCACCAGCAGGGCCCTCCTTGGACTAGCGGGAGGGCCGGACACCGGGGAGCTGTTTTTT. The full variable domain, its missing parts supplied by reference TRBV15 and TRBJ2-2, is DAMVIQNPRYQVTQFGKPVTLSCSQTLNHNVMYWYQQKSSQAPKLLFHYYDKDFNNEADTPDNFQSRRPNTSFCFLDIRSPGLGDTAMYLCATSRALLGLAGGPDTGELFFGEGSRLTVL.

Here the CDR3 DNA reads TGTGCCAGTAACGGACAGGGAGCAAACATTCAGTACTTC. This gives the protein CASNGQGANIQYF. The chain combines TRBV19 with TRBJ2-4; 8 positions match TRBD1. The CDR3 totals 13 residues. Looked up from germline, CDR1 is LNHDA and CDR2 is SQIVND (reference sequence). V shed 7 bases, J shed 6 bases, and the junction held 5 bases outside the gene matches. The whole variable domain, filled in from reference TRBV19 and TRBJ2-4, reads DGGITQSPKYLFRKEGQNVTLSCEQNLNHDAMYWYRQDPGQGLRLIYYSQIVNDFQKGDIAEGYSVSREKKESFPLTVTSAQKNPTAFYLCASNGQGANIQYFGAGTRLSVL.

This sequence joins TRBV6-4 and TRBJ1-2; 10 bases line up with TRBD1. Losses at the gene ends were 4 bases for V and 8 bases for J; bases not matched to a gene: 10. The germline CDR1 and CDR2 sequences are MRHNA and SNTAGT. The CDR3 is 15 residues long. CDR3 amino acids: CASSGGTGEVYGYTF. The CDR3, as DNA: TGTGCCAGCAGTGGCGGGACAGGGGAAGTGTACGGCTACACCTTC.

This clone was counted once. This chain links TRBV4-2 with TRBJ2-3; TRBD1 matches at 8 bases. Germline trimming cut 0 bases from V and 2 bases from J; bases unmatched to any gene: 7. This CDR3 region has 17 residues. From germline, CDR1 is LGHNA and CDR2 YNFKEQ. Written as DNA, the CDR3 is TGTGCCAGCAGCCAAGATGGGGACAGGAACTCCACAGATACGCAGTATTTT. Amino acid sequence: CASSQDGDRNSTDTQYF.